The clone carrying this T cell receptor (beta chain) was seen many times. Hyperthyroidism qualified as stable when ophthalmopathy did not develop within 18 months of follow-up. Investigators amplified TCR beta CDR3 regions from RNA transcripts. A first-round RT-PCR used HTBI primers, followed by a second-round multiplex PCR. TCRdb passed the multiplex PCR reads through MiXCR, listing each CDR3 protein once. The profile shows about 370,000 distinct CDR3 sequences, about a sixth of them singletons. The sample belongs to a study of Graves' ophthalmopathy and Graves' hyperthyroidism. The specimen sequenced was peripheral blood. The clonotype originates from an adult woman with stable Graves' hyperthyroidism.

The CDR3 coding sequence is TGTGCCAGCAACCTAGGGTGCTGCCAGCCCCAGCATTTT. Translation gives CASNLGCCQPQHF. The rearrangement joins TRBV6-1 to TRBJ1-5; D remains ambiguous. The CDR3 runs to 13 residues. Germline V gives CDR1 MNHNS, CDR2 SASEGT. V lost 7 bases to trimming and J lost 7 bases, with 14 bases between them.